This entry concerns a single T cell receptor beta chain. The CDR3 is made up of 17 amino acids. Trimming shortened V by 5 bases and J by 5 bases, and 24 bases separated the two germline ends. Germline CDR1 reads SNHLY; CDR2 reads FYNNEI. The assay was immunoSEQ multiplex PCR, and TCRdb's table has in-frame clones only and misses some. The sample records around 200,000 clones, more than 70% being singletons. The data are from a study of blood T cell repertoires in COVID-19. Study context: T cells, B-cell-depleted T cells, or PBMCs supplied cDNA or gDNA.

The receptor was derived from a man in his forties or fifties with active or convalescent COVID-19. The rearrangement uses TRBV2 and TRBJ1-2; D possibly corresponds to TRBD1 (5 bases). The source material was peripheral blood. Written as DNA, the CDR3 is TGTGCCAGCAGTCCACCCGGGGCGGGGCGCCTTTGGTATGGCTACACCTTC. Amino acid sequence: CASSPPGAGRLWYGYTF.